Listed here is a single T cell receptor beta chain. Authors' analysis steps: Estimation of nucleated cell counts was performed using reference gene primer amplification. Profiled with immunoSEQ multiplex PCR; TCRdb holds only in-frame clones, not every one. That table furnishes V, J and clone size, whereas the DNA furnished D and trimming. This table holds 70,000 to 95,000 clones, just over 85% found once. The source of the sample is a study of blood T cell repertoires in COVID-19. Across the whole study: The United States, Italy and Spain were the sources of the acute and convalescent COVID-19 samples. Sources were T cells, B-cell-depleted T cells, or PBMCs; the material itself was cDNA or gDNA.

CDR1 and CDR2 from the germline V gene are SGDLS and YYNGEE. The trim removed 2 bases at V and 7 bases at J, leaving 4 bases unmatched. CDR3 size: 15 residues. The receptor's source is a woman in her 70s with acute or convalescent COVID-19. The genes are TRBV9 and TRBJ1-6, with 9 nucleotides matching TRBD1. The sample comprised peripheral blood. CDR3 region: CASSVGQGGNSPLHF. The CDR3 DNA reads as TGTGCCAGCAGCGTGGGACAGGGCGGCAATTCACCCCTCCACTTT.